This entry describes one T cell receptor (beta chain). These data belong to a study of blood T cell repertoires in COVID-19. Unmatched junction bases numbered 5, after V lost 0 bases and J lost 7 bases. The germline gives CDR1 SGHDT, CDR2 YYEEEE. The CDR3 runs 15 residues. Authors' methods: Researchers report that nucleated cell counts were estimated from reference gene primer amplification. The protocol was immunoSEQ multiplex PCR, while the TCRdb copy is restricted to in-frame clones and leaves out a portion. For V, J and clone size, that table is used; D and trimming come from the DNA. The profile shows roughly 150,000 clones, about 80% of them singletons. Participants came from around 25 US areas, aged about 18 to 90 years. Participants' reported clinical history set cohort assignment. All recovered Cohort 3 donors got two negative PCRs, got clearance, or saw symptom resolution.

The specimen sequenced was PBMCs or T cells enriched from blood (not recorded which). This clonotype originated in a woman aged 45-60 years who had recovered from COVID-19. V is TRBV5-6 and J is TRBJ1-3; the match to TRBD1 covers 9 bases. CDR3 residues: CASSLVDRGVNTIYF. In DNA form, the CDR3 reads TGTGCCAGCAGCTTGGTGGACAGGGGTGTCAACACCATATATTTT.